The 8 T cell receptor beta chains below come from one sample, sequenced in a study of a mutant IDH1 vaccine in newly diagnosed glioma. Only in-frame clones appear in the TCRdb table, and some are missing; sequencing was by immunoSEQ multiplex PCR. The sample carries 20,000 to 25,000 clones, roughly 78% recorded once. Their recognized antigens are unknown. As to time point: week 23, last vaccination. Mutant IDH1 20-mer peptide, at 300 ug, made up each vaccine dose, with topical imiquimod. The sample consisted of PBMCs, taken from a glioma patient whose treatment included an IDH1 peptide vaccine. The receptors were gathered from a man aged 25 to 45 with glioma.

This chain uses TRBV5-1 with TRBJ2-1; 8 nucleotides agree with TRBD2. The ends lost 0 bases at V and 9 bases at J; junction bases unmatched: 8. The germline gives CDR1 SGHRS, CDR2 YFSETQ. This CDR3 comprises 15 residues. CDR3 amino acids: CASSLDKRELGEQFF. The CDR3 DNA sequence: TGCGCCAGCAGCTTGGACAAGCGGGAGTTAGGTGAGCAGTTCTTC.

V and J are TRBV10-2 and TRBJ1-1; D is unclear. The CDR3 has 14 amino acids. The V end was cut by 3 bases, the J end by 0 bases, with 8 bases between. CDR1 and CDR2 from the germline V gene are WSHSY and SAAADI. In DNA form, the CDR3 reads TGCGCCAGCAGTGAATGGAACATGAACACTGAAGCTTTCTTT. Its protein is CASSEWNMNTEAFF.

This chain uses TRBV27 with TRBJ2-2; 9 bases map to TRBD2. This CDR3 spans 16 amino acids. With V trimmed by 2 bases and J by 3 bases, 4 bases remained unmatched. Germline CDR1 MNHEY, CDR2 SMNVEV (reference sequence). DNA for the CDR3: TGTGCCAGCAGTTTAAGGGGACTAGCTGACACCGGGGAGCTGTTTTTT. Protein sequence: CASSLRGLADTGELFF.

This chain links TRBV5-1 with TRBJ2-7, with D possibly being TRBD2 (6 bases). This CDR3 is 18 amino acids long. Trimming took off 4 bases at V and 3 bases at J, with 26 bases between the two ends. Germline V CDR1 and CDR2: SGHRS, YFSETQ. The CDR3: CASSPKGNRDWGIYEQYF. The CDR3 DNA follows: TGCGCCAGCAGCCCCAAGGGAAACCGGGACTGGGGGATCTACGAGCAGTACTTC.

CDR3 in DNA: TGCGCCAGCAGCCAAGGACGACAGGGCGCCTACGAGCAGTACTTC. Translation: CASSQGRQGAYEQYF. The chain employs TRBV4-1 and TRBJ2-7; 7 nucleotides align to TRBD1. In germline, CDR1 is MGHRA, CDR2 YSYEKL. The CDR3 totals 15 residues. J was trimmed by 2 bases and V by 1 base; bases with no gene match: 5.

By share of the sample, this clone is large. V gene TRBV15 combines with J gene TRBJ1-1; D remains unclear. The germline V and J ends were trimmed by 5 bases and 1 base, with 20 bases remaining between them. Germline loops: CDR1 LNHNV, CDR2 YYDKDF (reference sequence). The CDR3 runs to 17 residues. CDR3 sequence (DNA): TGTGCCACCAGCCCAGAGGCCGTATCGGTGAAGAACACTGAAGCTTTCTTT. Protein product: CATSPEAVSVKNTEAFF.

This chain uses TRBV12-5 with TRBJ1-2; D perhaps matches TRBD1 (6 bases). Between the trimmed V and J ends, which lost 5 bases and 4 bases, there was a span of 23 bases. Germline assignment: CDR1 LGHNT and CDR2 FRNRAP. The CDR3 has 17 amino acids. As DNA, the CDR3 is TGTGCTAGTGGTGCCACCCCAGCCCAGGGGCTCTTCTATGGCTACACCTTC. Translating gives CASGATPAQGLFYGYTF.

This clone was recorded only once. J is TRBJ2-1 and V is TRBV2; TRBD1 agrees at 12 bases. V shed 5 bases, J shed 5 bases, and the junction held 19 bases outside the gene matches. CDR1 and CDR2 (germline): SNHLY, FYNNEI. This CDR3 region has 20 residues. The CDR3 reads CASSYPPGQGAEGWNNEQFF. The CDR3, as DNA: TGTGCCAGCAGTTACCCTCCGGGACAGGGGGCTGAGGGGTGGAACAATGAGCAGTTCTTC.